This T cell receptor (beta chain) was sequenced for a study of T cell responses to AZD1222 COVID-19 vaccine. The CDR3 consists of 13 residues. Assay: immunoSEQ multiplex PCR; the TCRdb copy retains only in-frame clones and omits some. The sample has about 49,000 clones; 65% to 80% are singletons. The chain has TRBV21-1 and TRBJ1-1. TRBV21-1 has pseudogene status. The sample consisted of peripheral blood, taken on day 0 of MenACWY control vaccination. This clonotype originated in an adult in good health. CDR3 in amino acids: CASTHLGRTEAFF. The CDR3 DNA is TGTGCCAGCACCCATCTGGGTCGGACTGAAGCTTTCTTT.